The 17 T cell receptor beta chains in this list originate from one sample, sequenced in a study of spatial heterogeneity in lung cancer. No antigen is known for these receptors. TCRdb re-analysed the 5' RACE reads in MiXCR, keeping a single row per CDR3 protein. The table records about 3,500 distinct CDR3 sequences, nearly 5% of them present only once. Overall study findings and caveats: Expanded intratumoral alpha and beta TCR counts tracked tumor mutation counts.

Stated time point: sample taken at primary tumor resection. The sample here was lung tumor tissue, taken at surgery. Receptor source: a female donor with early-stage non-small cell lung cancer.

Sample share makes this clonotype medium-sized. The CDR3 DNA follows: TGTGCCAGCAGCCAAGCTACGTTGAGAGGGTACAGAGGTGAAAAACTGTTTTTT. This encodes CASSQATLRGYRGEKLFF. The V call is TRBV3-1, the J call TRBJ1-4; D call uncertain. The ends were cut back, 1 base at V and 7 bases at J, with 22 bases in the middle. Germline CDR1 is LGHDT and CDR2 is YNNKEL (reference sequence). There are 18 residues in the CDR3.

This clonotype is labeled medium-sized. V and J are TRBV27 and TRBJ1-5; D might be TRBD1 (5 bases). V dropped 6 bases and J dropped 3 bases, with 9 bases sitting between them. Germline values: CDR1 MNHEY, CDR2 SMNVEV (reference sequence). The CDR3 extends over 13 amino acids. The CDR3 region has the DNA TGTGCCAGCAGATCAGGGTTCAATCAGCCCCAGCATTTT. It codes for CASRSGFNQPQHF.

By sample fraction, this clonotype is medium-sized (0.01 to 0.1%). The chain links TRBV9 to TRBJ2-1, with 11 bases lining up with TRBD2. With 3 bases clipped from V and 7 bases from J, the junction kept 6 bases outside the gene matches. This CDR3 region has 15 residues. CDR1 SGDLS and CDR2 YYNGEE come from the germline V gene. CDR3 amino acids: CASSGGLAVTNEQFF. CDR3 DNA: TGTGCCAGCAGCGGGGGACTAGCGGTGACGAATGAGCAGTTCTTC.

Many counts were recorded for this clonotype. This chain links TRBV20-1 with TRBJ1-2; D not certain. Germline V lookup: CDR1 DFQATT, CDR2 SNEGSKA (reference sequence). The CDR3 loop spans 14 amino acids. Trimming pared 3 bases from V and 1 base from J, leaving 12 bases between. The CDR3 region is CSARSGPLNYGYTF. DNA for the CDR3: TGCAGTGCTAGGAGTGGGCCCCTTAACTATGGCTACACCTTC.

With regard to this clonotype: This sequence may be a read error, since a much larger clone differs from it by one base. The CDR3 DNA reads TGCGTCAGCACCGAGGGTGTCGGGGAGCTGTTTTTT. Amino acids: CVSTEGVGELFF. The rearrangement joins TRBV5-1 to TRBJ2-2; a weak D match, TRBD2 (5 bases). Per the germline V gene, CDR1 is SGHRS and CDR2 is YFSETQ. The CDR3 has 12 amino acids.

In its sample, this clonotype ranks as medium-sized. Here the CDR3 reads CASSLSPNSPLHF. CDR3 DNA sequence: TGCGCCAGCAGCTTGAGCCCTAATTCACCCCTCCACTTT. V is TRBV5-1 and J is TRBJ1-6; D unclear. The CDR3 length is 13 residues. Trimming left V 1 base short and J 6 bases short, with 5 bases between. Looked up from germline, CDR1 is SGHRS and CDR2 is YFSETQ.

This clonotype has ten or more counts. This chain connects TRBV19 to TRBJ2-1; weak D call: TRBD1 (5 bases). Germline V lookup: CDR1 LNHDA, CDR2 SQIVND (reference sequence). With 7 bases removed from V and 3 bases from J, the gap between germline ends came to 7 bases. There are 12 residues in the CDR3. The CDR3, as DNA: TGTGCCAGTAACACAGGCTACAATGAGCAGTTCTTC. It encodes CASNTGYNEQFF. The variable domain in full, completed from reference TRBV19 and TRBJ2-1, reads DGGITQSPKYLFRKEGQNVTLSCEQNLNHDAMYWYRQDPGQGLRLIYYSQIVNDFQKGDIAEGYSVSREKKESFPLTVTSAQKNPTAFYLCASNTGYNEQFFGPGTRLTVL.

Ten or more counts support this clonotype. The J gene is TRBJ1-5, the V gene TRBV6-6; 7 nucleotides match TRBD1. V gave up 6 bases and J gave up 1 base; unmatched junction bases: 6. The germline gives CDR1 MNHNY, CDR2 SVGAGI (reference sequence). This CDR3 is 15 amino acids long. The CDR3 DNA reads as TGTGCCAGCAGCTCGACAGGGTTAAGCAATCAGCCCCAGCATTTT. Its translation: CASSSTGLSNQPQHF.

This clonotype is medium-sized in the sample. The chain employs TRBV12-3 or TRBV12-4 and TRBJ2-7; possible D gene TRBD1, 5 bases. The V and J ends lost 2 bases and 5 bases respectively, with 13 bases between them. This CDR3 has 14 residues. This CDR3 reads CASSLRRAVNEQYF. The CDR3 region has the DNA TGTGCCAGCAGTTTACGCAGGGCTGTCAACGAGCAGTACTTC.

The genes are TRBV10-3 and TRBJ2-1; no definite D call. Per germline, CDR1 ENHRY and CDR2 SYGVKD. V was pared by 0 bases and J by 6 bases, with 9 bases between. The CDR3 has 14 residues. The chain's CDR3 is CAISESYSPNEQFF. The CDR3 nucleotides are TGTGCCATCAGTGAGTCCTACTCCCCCAATGAGCAGTTCTTC.

By sample fraction, this clonotype is medium-sized. This chain joins TRBV20-1 and TRBJ2-5; D is uncertain. The CDR3 has 15 amino acids. Trimming cost V 0 bases and J 2 bases, with 13 bases left between them. Germline-derived CDR1 and CDR2 are DFQATT and SNEGSKA (reference sequence). CDR3 in amino acids: CSARDGQAAQETQYF. Here the CDR3 DNA reads TGCAGTGCTAGAGATGGCCAGGCGGCACAAGAGACCCAGTACTTC.

This clonotype was seen a handful of times. J is TRBJ2-1 and V is TRBV5-1; TRBD2 aligns across 11 bases. CDR3 length: 15 residues. The V gene's germline CDR1 is SGHRS and CDR2 YFSETQ. Trimming cost V 5 bases and J 2 bases; bases outside gene matches: 3. CDR3 loop: CASRPGLAAYNEQFF. In DNA, the CDR3 is TGCGCCAGCAGGCCGGGACTAGCGGCCTACAATGAGCAGTTCTTC.

This clonotype was picked up many times. CDR3 DNA: TGTGCCAGTAGTACGTCGGGAGGCGGGGAGCTGTTTTTT. Translating gives CASSTSGGGELFF. This sequence joins TRBV19 and TRBJ2-2; TRBD2 aligns across 7 bases. Germline assignment: CDR1 LNHDA and CDR2 SQIVND (reference sequence). V shed 4 bases and J 7 bases; nucleotides not matched to a gene: 3. CDR3 length equals 13 residues.

This clonotype was counted at least ten times. The V and J genes are TRBV28 and TRBJ2-7, with 9 positions matching TRBD1. The length of the CDR3 is 14 residues. Germline CDR1 and CDR2: MDHEN and SYDVKM. Germline trimming cut 4 bases from V and 4 bases from J; bases unmatched to any gene: 5. The CDR3 DNA reads TGTGCCAGCAGTTCAACAGGGGGCAAGTACGAGCAGTACTTC. Translation gives CASSSTGGKYEQYF.

By sample share, this clonotype is medium-sized. The chain employs TRBV28 and TRBJ2-5; a weak D match, TRBD2 (5 bases). Germline V gives CDR1 MDHEN, CDR2 SYDVKM. V was cut by 3 bases and J by 5 bases, with 13 bases left in between. The CDR3 totals 14 residues. CDR3 nucleotides: TGTGCCAGCAGTTTGCGGGTCCCTCGGGAGACCCAGTACTTC. Amino acid sequence: CASSLRVPRETQYF.

In its sample, this clonotype ranks as large. This chain links TRBV20-1 with TRBJ1-1; D might be TRBD1 (5 bases). Germline lookup yields CDR1 DFQATT and CDR2 SNEGSKA (reference sequence). Trimming pared 5 bases from V and 0 bases from J, leaving 19 bases between. CDR3 length: 16 residues. CDR3: CSAPGVTGNMNTEAFF. CDR3 nucleotide sequence: TGCAGTGCTCCCGGCGTAACAGGAAACATGAACACTGAAGCTTTCTTT.

This clonotype is labeled as medium-sized. CDR3 sequence: CASSSRQGWEFF. CDR3 sequence (DNA): TGTGCCAGTAGTTCCCGACAGGGATGGGAGTTCTTC. This chain uses TRBV19 with TRBJ2-1, with TRBD1 matching over 7 bases. The CDR3 extends over 12 amino acids. The germline gives CDR1 LNHDA, CDR2 SQIVND (reference sequence). Germline trimming cut 5 bases from V and 14 bases from J; bases unmatched to any gene: 9.